This T cell receptor beta chain was captured in a study of regulatory T cells in long-lasting Graves disease. Overall study context: Antithyroid drugs had been taken under 3 months by newly diagnosed Graves' patients. General study points: Those with persistent disease had in common more public clonotypes (2,741) than new patients (approximately 970). Persistent cases favored TRBV28, TRBJ1-2 and TRBJ2-5.

Time point here: newly diagnosed GD, antithyroid drugs for less than 3 months. Preparation of the TCR library used RNA extracted from PBMCs. In Xi'an, China, an endocrinology department was the source of patients. Both iRepertoire HTBI primers and Arm-PCR of CDR3 regions were used to build the TCR beta libraries. MiXCR, run by TCRdb on the multiplex PCR reads, gives a single entry per CDR3 protein. The sample contains approximately 210,000 distinct CDR3 sequences, roughly 18% of which appear only once. This clonotype has at least ten counts. The antigen is not known. J was trimmed by 7 bases and V by 3 bases; bases with no gene match: 3. Germline CDR1 and CDR2: SGHVS and FQNEAQ. The CDR3 length is 14 residues.

This sequence was found in a female donor with Graves disease. Sample: peripheral blood mononuclear cells (PBMCs), taken at new diagnosis, from a patient treated with antithyroid drugs. V usage is TRBV7-8 and J usage is TRBJ1-6, with TRBD1 matching 7 bases. The CDR3 DNA reads as TGTGCCAGCAGCTTGACAGGGAACAATTCACCCCTCCACTTT. Encoded protein: CASSLTGNNSPLHF.